This T cell receptor beta chain stems from a study of cytomegalovirus exposure and HLA in healthy donors. Looked up from germline, CDR1 is SGDLS and CDR2 is YYNGEE. This CDR3 is 16 amino acids long. J lost 2 bases, V lost 4 bases, and 10 bases had no gene match. A multiplex PCR was run with 60 Vbeta primers and 13 Jbeta primers. TCRdb's copy holds only in-frame clones and misses some; the assay was immunoSEQ multiplex PCR. The table has hundreds of thousands of clones, about 75% seen once. The source is a man aged 18 to 29 in good health and CMV-seronegative. This chain uses TRBV9 with TRBJ2-3, with 7 positions matching TRBD2. Sequencing used PBMCs. The CDR3 region has the DNA TGTGCCAGCAGCTATTCCGCGGGAGAACTCACAGATACGCAGTATTTT. The encoded protein is CASSYSAGELTDTQYF.